A selection of T cell receptor beta chains follows, all from one sample in a study of cytomegalovirus exposure and HLA in healthy donors. Using immunoSEQ multiplex PCR, the repertoire was profiled, and TCRdb retains in-frame clones only, with some absent. The sample gives around 230,000 clones, 78% of which show up once; about 0.45% is in the top ten. Source material: PBMCs. These receptors all stem from a boy aged 10-17 years in good health and CMV-seronegative. Each CDR3 is given with its conserved first and last residue. The D gene is left open where the match is weak. Size tells how often a clone was seen (once, few, many) or the class of an expanded clone, and some rows leave it out.

clone_size: -
v_call: TRBV2
j_call: TRBJ1-4
d_call: -
cdr3_nt: TGTGCCAGCAGTAGAGGTCGCGGTAATGAAAAACTGTTTTTT
cdr3_aa: CASSRGRGNEKLFF

clone_size: -
v_call: TRBV6-5
j_call: TRBJ2-7
d_call: TRBD1
cdr3_nt: TGTGCCAGCAGTTCCTTCGACAGGGCGAGGGAGCAGTACTTC
cdr3_aa: CASSSFDRAREQYF

clone_size: -
v_call: TRBV11-1
j_call: TRBJ1-1
d_call: -
cdr3_nt: TGTGCCAGCAGCCCCCTACAGGGACAGAACACTGAAGCTTTCTTT
cdr3_aa: CASSPLQGQNTEAFF

clone_size: -
v_call: TRBV5-1
j_call: TRBJ2-1
d_call: -
cdr3_nt: TGCGCCAGCAGCTTAGCCCTTTCCGTCTCCTACAATGAGCAGTTCTTC
cdr3_aa: CASSLALSVSYNEQFF

clone_size: -
v_call: TRBV5-1
j_call: TRBJ2-5
d_call: -
cdr3_nt: TGCGCCAGCAGCCCGGGTAGTGTCGGGCAAGAGACCCAGTACTTC
cdr3_aa: CASSPGSVGQETQYF

clone_size: -
v_call: TRBV11-2
j_call: TRBJ1-1
d_call: -
cdr3_nt: TGTGCCAGCAGCTTAGGACACCAGAACACTGAAGCTTTCTTT
cdr3_aa: CASSLGHQNTEAFF

clone_size: -
v_call: TRBV5-1
j_call: TRBJ1-1
d_call: -
cdr3_nt: TGCGCCAGCAGCTTGGTTGGAGGGTACCTGAACACTGAAGTTTTCTTT
cdr3_aa: CASSLVGGYLNTEVFF

clone_size: -
v_call: TRBV6-5
j_call: TRBJ1-6
d_call: -
cdr3_nt: TGTGCCAGCAGTTACTCTTCGAGCTCCTATAATTCACCCCTCCACTTT
cdr3_aa: CASSYSSSSYNSPLHF

clone_size: few
v_call: TRBV19
j_call: TRBJ2-2
d_call: -
cdr3_nt: TGTGCCAGTAGTCCCCGAGCGGTCTCAAGCGAGGGGCTGTTTTTT
cdr3_aa: CASSPRAVSSEGLFF

clone_size: -
v_call: TRBV6-5
j_call: TRBJ2-7
d_call: -
cdr3_nt: TGTGCCAGCAGTCTCCGACTGGAAGGCGAGCAGTACTTC
cdr3_aa: CASSLRLEGEQYF

clone_size: -
v_call: TRBV19
j_call: TRBJ2-3
d_call: TRBD1
cdr3_nt: TGTGCCAGTAGTACCACAGGACAGGGGGCAGATACGCAGTATTTT
cdr3_aa: CASSTTGQGADTQYF

clone_size: -
v_call: TRBV7-9
j_call: TRBJ2-3
d_call: -
cdr3_nt: TGTGCCAGCAGCTTACCCGAAGGGAGTAGCACAGATACGCAGTATTTT
cdr3_aa: CASSLPEGSSTDTQYF

clone_size: -
v_call: TRBV5-4
j_call: TRBJ2-1
d_call: -
cdr3_nt: TGTGCCAGCAGCTTGGGGGAGTACAATGAGCAGTTCTTC
cdr3_aa: CASSLGEYNEQFF

clone_size: few
v_call: TRBV28
j_call: TRBJ1-2
d_call: -
cdr3_nt: TGTGCCAGCAGGCTAAAGGACACCACCTATGGCTACACCTTC
cdr3_aa: CASRLKDTTYGYTF

clone_size: -
v_call: TRBV10-3
j_call: TRBJ1-4
d_call: -
cdr3_nt: TGTGCCATCAGTGAGCATCCGCAGAATGAAAAACTGTTTTTT
cdr3_aa: CAISEHPQNEKLFF

clone_size: -
v_call: TRBV30
j_call: TRBJ2-1
d_call: TRBD2
cdr3_nt: TGTGCCTGGAGCGGGGGGGGCTCCTACAATGAGCAGTTCTTC
cdr3_aa: CAWSGGGSYNEQFF

clone_size: -
v_call: TRBV18
j_call: TRBJ1-1
d_call: TRBD1
cdr3_nt: TGTGCCAGCTCACCACTTGCGGACAGGATGAACACTGAAGCTTTCTTT
cdr3_aa: CASSPLADRMNTEAFF

clone_size: -
v_call: TRBV7-9
j_call: TRBJ2-1
d_call: TRBD2
cdr3_nt: TGTGCCAGCAGCTTAGCCCGACTAGCGGGAGACAATGAGCAGTTCTTC
cdr3_aa: CASSLARLAGDNEQFF

clone_size: -
v_call: TRBV7-8
j_call: TRBJ1-2
d_call: -
cdr3_nt: TGTGCCAGCAGCTTAGAGGGAGGACTCTATGGCTACACCTTC
cdr3_aa: CASSLEGGLYGYTF

clone_size: -
v_call: TRBV4-2
j_call: TRBJ1-2
d_call: -
cdr3_nt: TGTGCCAGCAGCCAAGCGCCGGGTCTGTATGGCTACACCTTC
cdr3_aa: CASSQAPGLYGYTF

clone_size: once
v_call: TRBV27
j_call: TRBJ1-2
d_call: -
cdr3_nt: TGTGCCAGCAGTTTGTATTTGGTCGACAGTGGCTACACCTTC
cdr3_aa: CASSLYLVDSGYTF

clone_size: few
v_call: TRBV14
j_call: TRBJ2-1
d_call: -
cdr3_nt: TGTGCCAGCAGCCAAGGACTCTTGAATGAGCAGTTCTTC
cdr3_aa: CASSQGLLNEQFF

clone_size: -
v_call: TRBV10-3
j_call: TRBJ2-5
d_call: -
cdr3_nt: TGTGCCATCAGTGATACCCCCGGGGAAGAGACCCAGTACTTC
cdr3_aa: CAISDTPGEETQYF

clone_size: -
v_call: TRBV30
j_call: TRBJ2-7
d_call: TRBD2
cdr3_nt: TGTGCCTGGACTCCAGCGGGGGGGACTTGTCAGCAGTACTTC
cdr3_aa: CAWTPAGGTCQQYF

clone_size: -
v_call: TRBV5-1
j_call: TRBJ1-2
d_call: TRBD1
cdr3_nt: TGCGCCAGCAGCTTATCCCGGGACAGGGTTAGTGATGGCTACACCTTC
cdr3_aa: CASSLSRDRVSDGYTF

clone_size: -
v_call: TRBV7-9
j_call: TRBJ2-1
d_call: -
cdr3_nt: TGTGCCAGCAGCTTGGGACACCCTCTCAATGAGCAGTTCTTC
cdr3_aa: CASSLGHPLNEQFF

clone_size: -
v_call: TRBV30
j_call: TRBJ2-5
d_call: -
cdr3_nt: TGTGCCTGGAGTGACGATTGGGAGCAGTACTTC
cdr3_aa: CAWSDDWEQYF

clone_size: -
v_call: TRBV10-3
j_call: TRBJ2-3
d_call: -
cdr3_nt: TGTGCCATCAATCCAGGATTAAGCACAGATACGCAGTATTTT
cdr3_aa: CAINPGLSTDTQYF

clone_size: -
v_call: TRBV10-1
j_call: TRBJ2-1
d_call: TRBD2
cdr3_nt: TGCGCCAGCAGTAGGACTAGCGGGGCCTACAATGAGCAGTTCTTC
cdr3_aa: CASSRTSGAYNEQFF

clone_size: -
v_call: TRBV7-9
j_call: TRBJ2-1
d_call: TRBD2
cdr3_nt: TGTGCCAGCAGCCCAATGGCGGGGGGGGACAATGAGCAGTTCTTC
cdr3_aa: CASSPMAGGDNEQFF

clone_size: few
v_call: TRBV11-2
j_call: TRBJ1-2
d_call: TRBD1
cdr3_nt: TGTGCCAGCAGCTTAGATCAGGGGGGTGCGGAAGGCTACACCTTC
cdr3_aa: CASSLDQGGAEGYTF

clone_size: -
v_call: TRBV2
j_call: TRBJ1-1
d_call: TRBD1
cdr3_nt: TGTGCCAGATCAGGGGGCTTGAACACTGAAGCTTTCTTT
cdr3_aa: CARSGGLNTEAFF

clone_size: once
v_call: TRBV10-3
j_call: TRBJ2-3
d_call: TRBD2
cdr3_nt: TGTGCCACCCGGGCGGGGGTGGATACGCAGTATTTT
cdr3_aa: CATRAGVDTQYF

clone_size: few
v_call: TRBV7-3
j_call: TRBJ2-2
d_call: -
cdr3_nt: TGTGCCAGCAGCCCACCCCGGTCCGGGGAGCTGTTTTTT
cdr3_aa: CASSPPRSGELFF

clone_size: -
v_call: TRBV30
j_call: TRBJ1-2
d_call: -
cdr3_nt: TGTGCCTGGAGTGTAGACAGAGCCTATGGCTACACCTTC
cdr3_aa: CAWSVDRAYGYTF

clone_size: once
v_call: TRBV10-3
j_call: TRBJ1-1
d_call: -
cdr3_nt: TGTGCCATCAGTGAGAGGACAGCTTCGAACACTGAAGCTTTCTTT
cdr3_aa: CAISERTASNTEAFF

clone_size: -
v_call: TRBV27
j_call: TRBJ1-4
d_call: -
cdr3_nt: TGTGCCAGCAGTTTAGTTGGAGAGGTTAATGAAAAACTGTTTTTT
cdr3_aa: CASSLVGEVNEKLFF

clone_size: -
v_call: TRBV18
j_call: TRBJ1-3
d_call: -
cdr3_nt: TGTGCCAGCTCACCACTACGGGGTCCTGGAAACACCATATATTTT
cdr3_aa: CASSPLRGPGNTIYF

clone_size: -
v_call: TRBV5-1
j_call: TRBJ1-2
d_call: TRBD1
cdr3_nt: TGCGCCAGCAGCTTGACAGGGGGTAATGGCTACACCTTC
cdr3_aa: CASSLTGGNGYTF

clone_size: -
v_call: TRBV5-4
j_call: TRBJ2-7
d_call: TRBD1
cdr3_nt: TGTGCCAGCAGCCCTGACAGGGGGCGCGAGCAGTACTTC
cdr3_aa: CASSPDRGREQYF